This TCR beta chain was observed in a study of immune characterization of retroperitoneal liposarcoma. A single record per CDR3 protein comes from TCRdb applying MiXCR to the PCR reads. Among about 5,100 distinct CDR3 sequences listed, around 32% were seen once. This CDR3 spans 15 amino acids. J gave up 6 bases and V 0 bases, and 3 bases lay outside the gene matches. The germline gives CDR1 SGHNT, CDR2 YYREEE (reference sequence). Ten or more counts support this clonotype. The origin of this receptor is a female donor with retroperitoneal liposarcoma. V gene TRBV5-4 combines with J gene TRBJ2-3; TRBD2 matches 11 bases. Sequencing was done on a sample of tumor tissue. CDR3 residues: CASSLVASGRDTQYF. In DNA form, the CDR3 reads TGTGCCAGCAGCTTGGTGGCTAGCGGGAGGGATACGCAGTATTTT.